Listed here are 29 T cell receptor beta chains from one sample, sequenced in a study of radiotherapy plus CTLA-4 blockade in lung cancer. Generated by immunoSEQ multiplex PCR, the TCRdb table keeps only in-frame clones and is missing some. This sample has around 56,000 clones, with around 85% found just once. Source: peripheral blood, taken from a patient treated with radiotherapy plus ipilimumab. The source is a human donor with non-small cell lung cancer who had a complete response to radiotherapy plus ipilimumab.

The chain uses TRBV10-3 and TRBJ1-2; a weak D match, TRBD1 (5 bases). Per germline, CDR1 ENHRY and CDR2 SYGVKD. This CDR3 contains 14 residues. Trimming stripped 4 bases from V and 4 bases from J, with 13 bases between. CDR3 protein: CAISGGGIFYGYTF. Here the CDR3 DNA reads TGTGCCATCAGTGGTGGGGGGATCTTCTATGGCTACACCTTC.

V gene TRBV11-2 combines with J gene TRBJ1-2; maybe TRBD1 (5 bases). The CDR3 consists of 14 residues. With 0 bases removed from V and 8 bases from J, the gap between germline ends came to 13 bases. CDR1 and CDR2 (germline): SGHAT, FQNNGV. The CDR3 spells CASSLDPGLSGYTF. CDR3 sequence (DNA): TGTGCCAGCAGCTTAGATCCAGGGTTGTCGGGCTACACCTTC. Complete variable domain (other parts from reference TRBV11-2 and TRBJ1-2): EAGVAQSPRYKIIEKRQSVAFWCNPISGHATLYWYQQILGQGPKLLIQFQNNGVVDDSQLPKDRFSAERLKGVDSTLKIQPAKLEDSAVYLCASSLDPGLSGYTFGSGTRLTVV.

A single count supports this clone. At one boundary the junction diverges from the germline segment, which might be a read error. The V and J genes are TRBV7-7 and TRBJ1-5; 9 bases line up with TRBD1. CDR3 length: 20 amino acids. Germline values: CDR1 SSHAT, CDR2 FNYEAQ (reference sequence). CDR3 DNA: TGTGCTAGCAGCTCCCGAGGGGGACAGGGAGTCCCTCTTTCCGATCAGCCCCAGCATTTT. Amino acids: CASSSRGGQGVPLSDQPQHF. The full variable domain, in which reference TRBV7-7 and TRBJ1-5 provide the parts outside the CDR3, is GAGVSQSPRYKVTKRGQDVTLRCDPISSHATLYWYQQALGQGPEFLTYFNYEAQPDKSGLPSDRFSAERPEGSISTLTIQRTEQRDSAMYRCASSSRGGQGVPLSDQPQHFGDGTRLSIL.

J is TRBJ2-7 and V is TRBV27, with D possibly TRBD2 on 6 matching bases. The CDR3 runs 18 residues. The germline gives CDR1 MNHEY, CDR2 SMNVEV (reference sequence). Trimming pared 3 bases from V and 3 bases from J, leaving 24 bases between. CDR3 sequence reads: CASSFRGNPGLVGYEQYV. CDR3 nucleotides: TGTGCCAGCAGTTTTAGAGGTAATCCGGGACTCGTGGGCTACGAGCAGTACGTC.

This clone has more than one count but fewer than ten. This rearrangement joins TRBV7-9 to TRBJ2-7; 14 bases fit TRBD2. Germline V gene sequence: CDR1 SEHNR, CDR2 FQNEAQ (reference sequence). This CDR3 contains 15 residues. V gave up 3 bases and J gave up 6 bases; unmatched junction bases: 4. The CDR3 DNA is TGTGCCAGCAGCTTGGGACTAGCGGGAGCTTCCGAGCAGTACGTC. Translation gives CASSLGLAGASEQYV.

V is TRBV5-1 and J is TRBJ2-5; no reliable D call. The CDR3 is 12 residues long. V was clipped by 0 bases and J by 5 bases, with 5 bases between them. CDR1 is SGHRS, CDR2 YFSETQ, per germline. The CDR3 DNA reads TGCGCCAGCAGCTTGGTACGGGAGACCCAGTACTTC. Residues: CASSLVRETQYF.

This chain uses TRBV6-1 with TRBJ2-3; 9 bases fit TRBD2. CDR3 length equals 13 residues. Germline assignment: CDR1 MNHNS and CDR2 SASEGT. J gave up 4 bases and V 7 bases, and 3 bases lay outside the gene matches. DNA of the CDR3: TGTGCCAGCATTAGCGGGAGCCCAGATACGCAGTATTTT. Translated: CASISGSPDTQYF.

The chain has TRBV7-6 and TRBJ2-6, with 8 bases lining up with TRBD1. CDR3 length: 17 residues. Trimming at V came to 5 bases and at J to 0 bases, leaving 6 bases not matched to a gene. Per the germline V gene, CDR1 is SGHVS and CDR2 is FNYEAQ. DNA for the CDR3: TGTGCCAGCAGCCTTCGGACAGGGCGCTCTGGGGCCAACGTCCTGACTTTC. This translates into CASSLRTGRSGANVLTF.

The chain employs TRBV19 and TRBJ2-5; the match to TRBD1 covers 9 bases. The V gene end was trimmed by 11 bases and the J gene end by 5 bases; junction bases not matched to a gene: 15. The CDR3 consists of 15 residues. Germline V gene data show CDR1 as LNHDA and CDR2 as SQIVND (reference sequence). CDR3 region: CASSDRGRAFETQYF. The CDR3 DNA sequence: TGTGCCTCATCGGACAGGGGAAGGGCATTTGAGACCCAGTACTTC.

This sequence joins TRBV2 and TRBJ2-1, with 7 bases lining up with TRBD2. This CDR3 has 12 amino acids. Germline V lookup: CDR1 SNHLY, CDR2 FYNNEI. V gave up 10 bases and J gave up 8 bases; unmatched junction bases: 8. For the CDR3, the DNA is TGTGCCAAAGGCGGGAGAGTTGATGAGCAGTTCTTC. It codes for CAKGGRVDEQFF. The full variable domain, with the rest looked up from reference TRBV2 and TRBJ2-1, is EPEVTQTPSHQVTQMGQEVILRCVPISNHLYFYWYRQILGQKVEFLVSFYNNEISEKSEIFDDQFSVERPDGSNFTLKIRSTKLEDSAMYFCAKGGRVDEQFFGPGTRLTVL.

The chain uses TRBV5-1 and TRBJ1-1; perhaps TRBD1 as D (6 bases). Trimming left V 5 bases short and J 3 bases short, with 17 bases between. CDR1 is SGHRS, CDR2 YFSETQ, per germline. CDR3 length: 15 amino acids. CDR3 region: CASRQKQGVDTEAFF. The CDR3 bases are TGCGCCAGCAGACAGAAACAGGGAGTTGACACTGAAGCTTTCTTT.

This chain joins TRBV4-1 and TRBJ1-2, with D unresolved. Deletions cut 0 bases from V and 1 base from J, with 12 bases between. The CDR3 has 16 amino acids. Germline CDR1 is MGHRA and CDR2 is YSYEKL. The CDR3 loop reads CASSQEENSFNYGYTF. CDR3 in DNA: TGCGCCAGCAGCCAAGAAGAGAATAGCTTTAACTATGGCTACACCTTC.

This chain joins TRBV18 and TRBJ2-5; 8 nucleotides align to TRBD1. Matching the DNA end better, TRBJ2-7 makes the J call doubtful. Germline V gene sequence: CDR1 KGHSH, CDR2 LQKENI. CDR3 length equals 15 residues. The CDR3 region is CASSQGQGRVYEQYF. Written as DNA, the CDR3 is TGTGCCAGCTCACAAGGACAGGGACGGGTCTACGAGCAGTACTTC.

The chain recombines TRBV15 with TRBJ2-1; weak D call: TRBD2 (6 bases). Germline CDR1 reads LNHNV; CDR2 reads YYDKDF (reference sequence). This CDR3 spans 18 amino acids. The V end was cut by 0 bases, the J end by 6 bases, with 21 bases between. This CDR3 is CATSRDWGTSPRGNEQFF. In nucleotides, the CDR3 is TGTGCCACCAGCAGAGATTGGGGCACTAGCCCGAGGGGCAATGAGCAGTTCTTC. Complete variable domain (other parts from reference TRBV15 and TRBJ2-1): DAMVIQNPRYQVTQFGKPVTLSCSQTLNHNVMYWYQQKSSQAPKLLFHYYDKDFNNEADTPDNFQSRRPNTSFCFLDIRSPGLGDTAMYLCATSRDWGTSPRGNEQFFGPGTRLTVL.

The chain has TRBV4-3 and TRBJ2-1, with 10 nucleotides matching TRBD2. The V gene's germline CDR1 is LGHNA and CDR2 YSLEER. This CDR3 spans 16 amino acids. V was pared by 1 base and J by 6 bases, with 6 bases of the junction left unmatched. CDR3 sequence: CASSQVERTSGNEQFF. CDR3 coding DNA: TGCGCCAGCAGCCAAGTGGAGAGGACTAGCGGCAATGAGCAGTTCTTC.

This clone has just a few counts. The chain employs TRBV10-3 and TRBJ1-5; D is possibly TRBD1 (6 bases). V gave up 0 bases and J gave up 11 bases, with 8 bases separating them. CDR1 is ENHRY and CDR2 is SYGVKD in the germline V gene. The CDR3 sequence is 12 residues long. CDR3 DNA: TGTGCCATCAGTGAGTCGGGGGCGGCCCAGCATTTT. It encodes CAISESGAAQHF.

V is TRBV5-1 and J is TRBJ2-1; 10 bases fit TRBD1. V lost 0 bases, J lost 7 bases, and 4 bases stayed unmatched. Per the germline V gene, CDR1 is SGHRS and CDR2 is YFSETQ. This CDR3 is 15 amino acids long. CDR3 in DNA: TGCGCCAGCAGCTTGGGACAGGGGGCGCGGAATGAGCAGTTCTTC. It codes for CASSLGQGARNEQFF. Drawing the rest from reference TRBV5-1 and TRBJ2-1, the complete variable domain is KAGVTQTPRYLIKTRGQQVTLSCSPISGHRSVSWYQQTPGQGLQFLFEYFSETQRNKGNFPGRFSGRQFSNSRSEMNVSTLELGDSALYLCASSLGQGARNEQFFGPGTRLTVL.

The chain has TRBV6-1 and TRBJ2-1; 13 bases match TRBD2. This CDR3 comprises 15 residues. The V segment lost 4 bases and the J segment 9 bases; nucleotides outside the gene matches: 6. Germline-derived CDR1 and CDR2 are MNHNS and SASEGT. The CDR3 region is CASSGTSGRYGEQFF. The CDR3 nucleotides read TGTGCCAGCAGTGGGACTAGCGGGAGATACGGTGAGCAGTTCTTC.

This clone has only one observation. The chain links TRBV18 to TRBJ1-2, with D unclear. This CDR3 contains 13 residues. Germline V lookup: CDR1 KGHSH, CDR2 LQKENI. Deletions cut 5 bases from V and 5 bases from J, with 12 bases between. CDR3 loop: CASSTKAEYGYTF. For the CDR3, the DNA is TGTGCCAGCTCAACAAAAGCGGAATATGGCTACACCTTC.

This clone has more than one count but fewer than ten. This chain links TRBV12-5 with TRBJ1-3; 9 nucleotides agree with TRBD1. Germline CDR1 LGHNT, CDR2 FRNRAP. CDR3 length equals 15 residues. The J segment lost 4 bases and the V segment lost 7 bases, leaving 8 bases of the junction unmatched. The CDR3 DNA sequence: TGTGCTAGTGCCGGACAGGGGATGAGCGGAAACACCATATATTTT. Protein sequence: CASAGQGMSGNTIYF.

The V call is TRBV7-2, the J call TRBJ2-3; 8 bases fit TRBD2. CDR3 length: 14 residues. After removal of 3 bases from V and 6 bases from J, the junction contained 5 bases not matched to a gene. Germline V CDR1 and CDR2: SGHTA, FQGNSA. The CDR3 DNA is TGTGCCAGCAGCTTGGTCCGCGGGGGGGATACGCAGTATTTT. It specifies CASSLVRGGDTQYF.

This clone was detected only a few times. The rearrangement joins TRBV10-3 to TRBJ2-7; 7 nucleotides align to TRBD2. Trimming took 4 bases from V and 6 from J; bases not matched to a gene: 9. This CDR3 has 14 residues. CDR1 and CDR2 from the germline V gene are ENHRY and SYGVKD. CDR3 in amino acids: CAISGGGVRAEQYF. The CDR3 DNA follows: TGTGCCATCAGTGGTGGGGGGGTAAGGGCCGAGCAGTACTTC.

The rearrangement joins TRBV7-2 to TRBJ1-4, with 7 positions matching TRBD1. CDR3 length: 15 amino acids. The ends lost 4 bases at V and 1 base at J; junction bases unmatched: 3. CDR1 SGHTA and CDR2 FQGNSA come from the germline V gene. Here the CDR3 reads CASSYRQGTNEKLFF. CDR3 coding DNA: TGTGCCAGCAGCTATAGACAGGGAACTAATGAAAAACTGTTTTTT.

This clone was found a few times. The chain links TRBV19 to TRBJ2-2; D possibly corresponds to TRBD1 (6 bases). The V end lost 3 bases, the J end lost 3 bases, and 11 bases lay between the germline ends. This CDR3 comprises 15 residues. Per germline, CDR1 LNHDA and CDR2 SQIVND (reference sequence). CDR3 nucleotides: TGTGCCAGTAGTATCGGGACACTATACACCGGGGAGCTGTTTTTT. This translates into CASSIGTLYTGELFF.

The chain joins TRBV9 to TRBJ2-2; TRBD2 aligns across 11 bases. CDR1 is SGDLS and CDR2 is YYNGEE in the germline V gene. CDR3 length: 17 amino acids. The V gene end was trimmed by 0 bases and the J gene end by 4 bases; junction bases not matched to a gene: 5. The CDR3 DNA reads TGTGCCAGCAGCGTAGAGACTAGCGGGATGAGCACCGGGGAGCTGTTTTTT. It is translated as CASSVETSGMSTGELFF.

This clone was counted once. The V call is TRBV11-2, the J call TRBJ1-4, with TRBD1 as a possible D gene (6 bases). Germline V lookup: CDR1 SGHAT, CDR2 FQNNGV. Trimming cost V 3 bases and J 7 bases, with 12 bases left between them. The CDR3 has 14 residues. The CDR3 bases are TGTGCCAGCAGCTTTTCACAGGGCCGTGAAAAACTGTTTTTT. Translated, it gives CASSFSQGREKLFF.

The V and J genes are TRBV5-4 and TRBJ2-2; the match to TRBD1 covers 7 bases. The CDR3 is made up of 15 amino acids. Trimming removed 9 bases from V and 0 bases from J; junction bases left unmatched: 8. The V gene's germline CDR1 is SGHNT and CDR2 YYREEE (reference sequence). CDR3 protein: CATSSGTANTGELFF. The CDR3, as DNA: TGTGCCACTTCATCCGGGACAGCGAACACCGGGGAGCTGTTTTTT.

The CDR3 DNA reads TGCGCCAGCAGCCCAGGGACAGAGCAAGAGACCCAGTACTTC. The encoded protein is CASSPGTEQETQYF. The chain carries TRBV5-1 and TRBJ2-5; TRBD1 aligns across 7 bases. The CDR3 extends over 14 amino acids. From germline, CDR1 is SGHRS and CDR2 YFSETQ. With V trimmed by 4 bases and J by 2 bases, 5 bases remained unmatched.

Only a few counts were recorded for this clone. V is TRBV30 and J is TRBJ1-6, with 9 nucleotides matching TRBD1. The germline CDR1 and CDR2 sequences are GTSNPN and SVGIG (reference sequence). V was clipped by 1 base and J by 7 bases; unmatched bases: 8. CDR3 length: 16 amino acids. CDR3 residues: CAWSARQGGRNSPLHF. The CDR3 DNA follows: TGTGCCTGGAGTGCCCGACAGGGGGGGAGGAATTCACCCCTCCACTTT.